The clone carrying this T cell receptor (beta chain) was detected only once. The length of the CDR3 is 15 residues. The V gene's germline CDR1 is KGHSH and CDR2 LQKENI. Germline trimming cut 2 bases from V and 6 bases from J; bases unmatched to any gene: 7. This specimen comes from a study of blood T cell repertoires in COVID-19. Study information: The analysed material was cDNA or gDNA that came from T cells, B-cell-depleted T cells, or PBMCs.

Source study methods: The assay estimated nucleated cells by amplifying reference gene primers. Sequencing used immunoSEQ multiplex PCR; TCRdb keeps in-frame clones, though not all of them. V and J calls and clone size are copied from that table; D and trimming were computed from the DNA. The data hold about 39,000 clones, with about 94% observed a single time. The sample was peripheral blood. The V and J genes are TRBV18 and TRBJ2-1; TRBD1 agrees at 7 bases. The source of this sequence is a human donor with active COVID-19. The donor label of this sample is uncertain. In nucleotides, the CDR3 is TGTGCCAGCTCACCAAACCAGGGGGATGGCAATGAGCAGTTCTTC. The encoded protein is CASSPNQGDGNEQFF. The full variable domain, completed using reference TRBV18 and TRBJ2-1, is NAGVMQNPRHLVRRRGQEARLRCSPMKGHSHVYWYRQLPEEGLKFMVYLQKENIIDESGMPKERFSAEFPKEGPSILRIQQVVRGDSAAYFCASSPNQGDGNEQFFGPGTRLTVL.